This entry lists 11 T cell receptor beta chains sequenced from one sample in a study of CD8+ T cells in alopecia areata (dated by TCRdb to about 2018). Libraries came from the immunoSEQ multiplex PCR assay. To provide template for TCR sequencing, every sample had RNA extracted and reverse transcribed into cDNA. The immuneACCESS repertoire file appears here via TCRdb, limited to in-frame rearrangements. These files lack a portion of the clones; in checked studies, under half of the deficit traces to unresolved V genes, and the cause of the others is not known. This sample contains roughly 110,000 clones, none of which is a singleton. The ten largest account for roughly a fifth of the sample. Sequenced sample: lesional skin. These receptor sequences come from a C3H/HeJ mouse with alopecia areata. The MHC haplotype for this mouse line is H2-k.

Only a few counts were recorded for this clone. At residue 13, the DNA translation does not agree with TCRdb's protein; the protein displayed here is the one encoded by the DNA. Gene labels here are mouse ones. Sequencing ends 3 residues short of the CDR3 end; the germline J gene provides the rest. This chain uses TRBV13-2 with TRBJ1-6, with 8 bases fitting TRBD1. TRBJ1-6 is an ORF for which the function is uncertain. The CDR3 is made up of 16 amino acids. Germline V gene data show CDR1 as NNHNN and CDR2 as SYGAGS (reference sequence). V was pared by 3 bases and J by 5 bases, with 7 bases of the junction left unmatched. The sequenced CDR3 bases are TGTGCCAGCGGTGGTTCCAGGGGGCGCGATAATTCGCCC. Translating gives CASGGSRGRDNSP. The CDR3 reads in full as CASGGSRGRDNSPLYF.

Worth noting for this clone: TCRdb gives a protein that differs at residue 12 from what the DNA encodes, so the protein here is translated from the DNA. The gene symbols are mouse symbols. The read stops 3 residues short of the end of the CDR3; the missing end is completed from the germline J gene. The V and J genes are TRBV1 and TRBJ1-6; D is possibly TRBD1 (5 bases). TRBJ1-6 is assigned to the ORF class and has an uncertain function. The CDR3 is 15 residues long. V lost 1 base and J lost 5, with 9 bases in between. CDR1 and CDR2 (germline): NSQYPW, LRSPGD (reference sequence). CDR3: CTCSAGTKNNSPLYF. The sequenced part of the CDR3 DNA is TGCACCTGCAGTGCAGGGACAAAAAATAATTCGCCC.

About this clone itself: Gene names are the mouse ones. The CDR3 end falls 4 residues outside the read, so it is completed with the germline J gene. The gene calls are TRBV1 and TRBJ2-7; 7 bases agree with TRBD2. CDR3 length: 14 residues. From germline, CDR1 is NSQYPW and CDR2 LRSPGD (reference sequence). The J segment lost 3 bases and the V segment lost 3 bases, leaving 5 bases of the junction unmatched. The chain's CDR3 is CTCSAQLGRYEQYF. The CDR3 DNA, read in part, is TGCACCTGCAGTGCCCAACTGGGGCGCTAT.

This clone has just a few counts. The genes are named according to mouse. The DNA ends 4 residues before the CDR3 does, and the rest of the CDR3 is filled in from the germline J gene. The chain uses TRBV1 and TRBJ2-5, with 8 positions matching TRBD2. In germline, CDR1 is NSQYPW, CDR2 LRSPGD (reference sequence). Trimming cost V 3 bases and J 0 bases; bases outside gene matches: 5. The CDR3 is 16 residues long. CDR3 DNA, as far as it was read: TGCACCTGCAGTGCGCCCAGACTGGGGAACCAAGAC. Translated: CTCSAPRLGNQD. The entire CDR3 protein reads CTCSAPRLGNQDTQYF. The complete variable domain, with remaining parts taken from reference TRBV1 and TRBJ2-5, reads VTLLEQNPRWRLVPRGQAVNLRCILKNSQYPWMSWYQQDLQKQLQWLFTLRSPGDKEVKSLPGADYLATRVTDTELRLQVANMSQGRTLYCTCSAPRLGNQDTQYFGPGTRLLVL.

In this sample, this clone turned up many times. TCRdb's protein and the DNA translation differ at residue 12; the protein here comes from the DNA. Germline and genes here are mouse. The read ends 3 residues shy of where the CDR3 ends; the end is completed using the germline J gene. The rearrangement links TRBV13-3 to TRBJ1-3; 10 positions agree with TRBD1. The germline gives CDR1 NNHDY, CDR2 SYVADS. This CDR3 is 15 amino acids long. With 10 bases clipped from V and 0 bases from J, the junction kept 7 bases outside the gene matches. The sequenced part of the CDR3 DNA is TGTGCCTCTCGACAGGGGGCCGATTCTGGAAATACG. Amino acids: CASRQGADSGNT. The whole CDR3 region reads CASRQGADSGNTLYF.

This clone was observed a few times. All gene names here are mouse names. Read sequence stops 4 residues before the CDR3 end, and the germline J gene provides the missing end. V and J are TRBV19 and TRBJ1-2; 10 nucleotides agree with TRBD1. The CDR3 has 13 residues. Germline CDR1 is FNHDT and CDR2 is SITEND (reference sequence). With 5 bases clipped from V and 3 bases from J, the junction kept 1 base outside the gene matches. CDR3 in amino acids: CASRGQGDSDYTF. Partial CDR3 DNA: TGTGCCAGCAGAGGACAGGGGGACTCC. The whole variable domain, filled in from reference TRBV19 and TRBJ1-2, reads GGIITQTPKFLIGQEGQKLTLKCQQNFNHDTMYWYRQDSGKGLRLIYYSITENDLQKGDLSEGYDASREKKSSFSLTVTSAQKNEMAVFLCASRGQGDSDYTFGSGTRLLVI.

The sample holds many counts of this clone. At residue 12, the TCRdb protein and translated DNA are inconsistent; the protein given comes from the DNA. Genes and germline come from the mouse. The CDR3 DNA, read in part, is TGCACCTGCAGTGCTCGACACCCTTCTGGAAATACG. Protein sequence: CTCSARHPSGNT. The entire CDR3 protein reads CTCSARHPSGNTLYF. This chain uses TRBV1 with TRBJ1-3; D not certain. Read coverage stops 3 residues before the CDR3 terminus; the germline J gene supplies the remainder. This CDR3 region has 15 residues. The germline V gene has CDR1 NSQYPW and CDR2 LRSPGD (reference sequence). Trimming cost V 3 bases and J 0 bases, with 9 bases left between them.

The table lists this clone with a few counts. Any gene name here is a mouse gene name. The CDR3 end falls 4 residues outside the read, so it is completed with the germline J gene. The J gene is TRBJ1-4, the V gene TRBV5; 9 bases are a match to TRBD1. The V segment lost 4 bases and the J segment 3 bases; nucleotides outside the gene matches: 0. Germline-derived CDR1 and CDR2 are LGHNA and YNLKQL (reference sequence). This CDR3 comprises 14 residues. The sequenced part of the CDR3 DNA is TGTGCCAGCAGCCGGGACAGGGCCAACGAA. This codes for CASSRDRANE. The full CDR3 sequence reads CASSRDRANERLFF.

Concerning this clone itself: Germline and genes: mouse. The CDR3 goes on 4 residues after the read ends, and that part is filled in from the germline J gene. J is TRBJ1-4 and V is TRBV1, with 8 bases that match TRBD1. This CDR3 is 17 amino acids long. The germline V gene has CDR1 NSQYPW and CDR2 LRSPGD (reference sequence). J lost 3 bases, V lost 0 bases, and 6 bases had no gene match. The CDR3 bases that were read are TGCACCTGCAGTGCAGATCCAGGGGGCGGGACCAACGAA. Amino acid sequence: CTCSADPGGGTNE. The whole CDR3 reads CTCSADPGGGTNERLFF.

This clone was found many times. Gene names follow the mouse nomenclature. The read gets to within 4 residues of the CDR3 end, and the germline J gene fills in the rest. The chain links TRBV13-3 to TRBJ2-1, with 12 bases that match TRBD1. CDR1 NNHDY and CDR2 SYVADS come from the germline V gene. The CDR3 runs to 16 residues. The CDR3 loop is CASSDGTGGSGAEQFF. The sequenced CDR3 bases are TGTGCCAGCAGTGACGGGACAGGGGGCTCTGGGGCT.

This clone occurred a few times. The genes and germline here are from mouse. The sequenced fragment ends 4 residues before the CDR3 boundary, so the rest is inferred from the germline J gene. The J gene is TRBJ2-2, the V gene TRBV1; 11 bases match TRBD1. V was pared by 3 bases and J by 2 bases, with 5 bases of the junction left unmatched. There are 17 residues in the CDR3. Germline CDR1 is NSQYPW and CDR2 is LRSPGD (reference sequence). CDR3 loop: CTCSAPGQGGNTGQLYF. Partial CDR3 DNA: TGCACCTGCAGTGCTCCGGGACAGGGGGGGAACACCGGG.